Each of the 25 T cell receptor beta chains below was sequenced from the same sample in a study of blood T cell repertoires in COVID-19. This table comes from immunoSEQ multiplex PCR, and its TCRdb copy is limited to in-frame clones, with some not included. Of roughly 47,000 clones listed, around 89% are singletons. The sample consisted of peripheral blood. These receptors originate from a man in his 70s with active COVID-19.

V gene TRBV19 combines with J gene TRBJ2-5; TRBD1 is a possible D gene (6 bases). Trimming took 1 base from V and 5 from J, leaving 14 bases between them. CDR3 length: 15 residues. Germline V gene sequence: CDR1 LNHDA, CDR2 SQIVND (reference sequence). The CDR3 loop is CASSIVGRGDETQYF. The CDR3 DNA reads as TGTGCCAGTAGTATAGTAGGCAGGGGAGACGAGACCCAGTACTTC. Filled out from reference TRBV19 and TRBJ2-5, the complete variable domain reads DGGITQSPKYLFRKEGQNVTLSCEQNLNHDAMYWYRQDPGQGLRLIYYSQIVNDFQKGDIAEGYSVSREKKESFPLTVTSAQKNPTAFYLCASSIVGRGDETQYFGPGTRLLVL.

The rearrangement uses TRBV7-2 and TRBJ1-2; 9 bases line up with TRBD1. Trimming removed 5 bases from V and 4 bases from J; junction bases left unmatched: 8. Germline CDR1 and CDR2: SGHTA and FQGNSA. The CDR3 consists of 15 residues. This CDR3 reads CASSPGQDRGYGYTF. The CDR3 region has the DNA TGTGCCAGCAGCCCTGGACAGGACAGGGGCTATGGCTACACCTTC. The full variable domain, completed using reference TRBV7-2 and TRBJ1-2, is GAGVSQSPSNKVTEKGKDVELRCDPISGHTALYWYRQSLGQGLEFLIYFQGNSAPDKSGLPSDRFSAERTGGSVSTLTIQRTQQEDSAVYLCASSPGQDRGYGYTFGSGTRLTVV.

The chain joins TRBV29-1 to TRBJ2-3, with 7 positions matching TRBD2. V gave up 7 bases and J gave up 5 bases; unmatched junction bases: 15. CDR1 is SQVTM and CDR2 is ANQGSEA in the germline V gene. This CDR3 has 15 amino acids. The CDR3 DNA follows: TGCAGCGAGAAACGGAGGGCGGGGAGGGGAGATACGCAGTATTTT. Protein: CSEKRRAGRGDTQYF.

The chain has TRBV19 and TRBJ2-1, with TRBD2 matching 9 bases. This CDR3 comprises 17 residues. Losses at the gene ends were 4 bases for V and 2 bases for J; bases not matched to a gene: 9. Germline CDR1 is LNHDA and CDR2 is SQIVND (reference sequence). This CDR3 is CASSKGGASGAYNEQFF. CDR3 DNA sequence: TGTGCCAGTAGTAAGGGGGGGGCTAGCGGGGCCTACAATGAGCAGTTCTTC.

The V and J genes are TRBV4-3 and TRBJ2-2; 9 bases agree with TRBD2. V dropped 1 base and J dropped 5; count of bases not matched to a gene: 14. Looked up from germline, CDR1 is LGHNA and CDR2 is YSLEER. This CDR3 region has 19 residues. In DNA, the CDR3 is TGCGCCAGCAGCCAAGTCAGCTACCGAGCGGGGGGCGGGACCGGGGAGCTGTTTTTT. Its translation is CASSQVSYRAGGGTGELFF.

The chain links TRBV20-1 to TRBJ2-1, with 13 bases identical to TRBD2. The J segment lost 6 bases and the V segment lost 3 bases, leaving 5 bases of the junction unmatched. CDR1 and CDR2 (germline): DFQATT, SNEGSKA (reference sequence). The CDR3 runs to 15 residues. CDR3 amino acids: CSASATSGGRNEQFF. In nucleotides, the CDR3 is TGCAGTGCTAGTGCGACTAGCGGGGGGCGCAATGAGCAGTTCTTC.

This sequence joins TRBV10-3 and TRBJ1-5; possibly TRBD1 for D (5 bases). Per germline, CDR1 ENHRY and CDR2 SYGVKD. Trimming removed 11 bases at V and 4 bases at J, with 15 bases between. The CDR3 sequence is 13 residues long. In DNA, the CDR3 is TGTGCCTCCAACGGGGGTATAAATCAGCCCCAGCATTTT. It yields the protein CASNGGINQPQHF.

The V gene is TRBV19, the J gene TRBJ2-3, with TRBD2 identical over 10 bases. The ends lost 3 bases at V and 0 bases at J; junction bases unmatched: 9. Germline CDR1 and CDR2: LNHDA and SQIVND (reference sequence). The CDR3 runs 18 residues. The CDR3 DNA follows: TGTGCCAGTAGTATTAGCGGGGGGACCCGAACAAGCACAGATACGCAGTATTTT. The encoded protein is CASSISGGTRTSTDTQYF. The variable domain in full, completed from reference TRBV19 and TRBJ2-3, reads DGGITQSPKYLFRKEGQNVTLSCEQNLNHDAMYWYRQDPGQGLRLIYYSQIVNDFQKGDIAEGYSVSREKKESFPLTVTSAQKNPTAFYLCASSISGGTRTSTDTQYFGPGTRLTVL.

The V call is TRBV15, the J call TRBJ2-7; 9 bases are a match to TRBD2. The CDR3 contains 15 residues. Germline CDR1 is LNHNV and CDR2 is YYDKDF (reference sequence). The ends lost 3 bases at V and 2 bases at J; junction bases unmatched: 5. CDR3 sequence: CATSRGSGGTYEQYF. DNA for the CDR3: TGTGCCACCAGCAGGGGGAGCGGGGGGACCTACGAGCAGTACTTC.

The chain employs TRBV28 and TRBJ1-3, with D unclear. V gave up 7 bases and J gave up 2 bases, with 18 bases separating them. CDR1 and CDR2 from the germline V gene are MDHEN and SYDVKM. The CDR3 runs 16 residues. This chain's CDR3 is CASTPGGPEAGNTIYF. In nucleotides, the CDR3 is TGTGCCAGCACCCCGGGAGGCCCTGAGGCTGGAAACACCATATATTTT.

The chain recombines TRBV6-2 or TRBV6-3 with TRBJ2-3, with 10 bases fitting TRBD2. The germline V gene encodes CDR1 MNHEY and CDR2 SVGEGT. The V and J ends lost 0 bases and 2 bases, in that order; junction bases with no gene match: 5. There are 17 residues in the CDR3. CDR3 residues: CASSYSKAGGITDTQYF. The CDR3 DNA sequence: TGTGCCAGCAGTTACTCGAAAGCGGGGGGGATCACAGATACGCAGTATTTT.

The chain carries TRBV12-3 or TRBV12-4 and TRBJ1-5; the D is unclear. The CDR3 totals 13 residues. V lost 6 bases, J lost 3 bases, and 9 bases lay in between. This chain's CDR3 is CASSRQDNQPQHF. The CDR3 region has the DNA TGTGCCAGCAGCAGACAAGACAATCAGCCCCAGCATTTT.

The chain carries TRBV27 and TRBJ2-3; TRBD2 is a possible D gene (6 bases). Per germline, CDR1 MNHEY and CDR2 SMNVEV (reference sequence). This CDR3 region has 16 residues. V dropped 3 bases and J dropped 3 bases, with 16 bases sitting between them. CDR3 in amino acids: CASSLVADGWTDTQYF. CDR3 sequence (DNA): TGTGCCAGCAGTTTGGTAGCGGATGGGTGGACAGATACGCAGTATTTT.

The chain recombines TRBV5-1 with TRBJ2-3, with 8 bases identical to TRBD2. The junction had 14 bases not matched to a gene; V was cut back by 4 bases and J by 4 bases. Looked up from germline, CDR1 is SGHRS and CDR2 is YFSETQ. The CDR3 totals 17 residues. The CDR3 protein is CASSPEIAGMGADTQYF. Here the CDR3 DNA reads TGCGCCAGCAGCCCGGAAATAGCGGGGATGGGGGCAGATACGCAGTATTTT. Full variable domain (missing parts from reference TRBV5-1 and TRBJ2-3): KAGVTQTPRYLIKTRGQQVTLSCSPISGHRSVSWYQQTPGQGLQFLFEYFSETQRNKGNFPGRFSGRQFSNSRSEMNVSTLELGDSALYLCASSPEIAGMGADTQYFGPGTRLTVL.

The chain uses TRBV13 and TRBJ2-1; 13 bases map to TRBD2. CDR1 is PRHDT and CDR2 is FYEKMQ in the germline V gene (reference sequence). This CDR3 comprises 17 residues. J was trimmed by 0 bases and V by 5 bases; bases with no gene match: 4. CDR3 in amino acids: CASSGLAGVSSYNEQFF. The CDR3 coding sequence is TGTGCCAGCAGCGGACTAGCGGGGGTCAGCTCCTACAATGAGCAGTTCTTC.

This sequence joins TRBV6-2 or TRBV6-3 and TRBJ1-1; the D is unclear. The germline CDR1 and CDR2 sequences are MNHEY and SVGEGT. This CDR3 spans 14 amino acids. V shed 5 bases and J shed 2 bases, with 12 bases lying between them. The CDR3 here is CASSETSPNTEAFF. The CDR3, as DNA: TGTGCCAGCAGTGAGACAAGCCCAAACACTGAAGCTTTCTTT.

The rearrangement joins TRBV4-1 to TRBJ2-3, with D perhaps TRBD2 (6 bases). Germline lookup yields CDR1 MGHRA and CDR2 YSYEKL. V lost 2 bases and J lost 2, with 17 bases in between. This CDR3 has 17 amino acids. CDR3 amino acids: CASSQPLRGSNTDTQYF. CDR3 nucleotide sequence: TGCGCCAGCAGCCAACCCCTTCGGGGGTCAAACACAGATACGCAGTATTTT.

This rearrangement joins TRBV10-3 to TRBJ1-1, with 7 nucleotides matching TRBD1. CDR3 size: 16 residues. The V gene end was trimmed by 6 bases and the J gene end by 0 bases; junction bases not matched to a gene: 10. Germline V gives CDR1 ENHRY, CDR2 SYGVKD. CDR3 amino acids: CAIRGRGQAVNTEAFF. CDR3 sequence (DNA): TGTGCCATCAGAGGTAGAGGACAGGCAGTGAACACTGAAGCTTTCTTT.

This chain links TRBV4-3 with TRBJ1-6; D gene unclear. The germline V and J ends were trimmed by 4 bases and 0 bases, with 7 bases remaining between them. The length of the CDR3 is 15 residues. CDR1 and CDR2 (germline): LGHNA, YSLEER. The CDR3 spells CASSRALSYNSPLHF. The CDR3 nucleotides are TGCGCCAGCAGCCGCGCCCTCTCCTATAATTCACCCCTCCACTTT.

V is TRBV3-1 (or the pseudogene TRBV3-2) and J is TRBJ1-2, with TRBD1 matching 9 bases. The CDR3 loop spans 14 amino acids. Germline V gene data show CDR1 as LGHDT and CDR2 as YNNKEL (reference sequence). The J segment lost 4 bases and the V segment lost 0 bases, leaving 0 bases of the junction unmatched. CDR3: CASSQEDRGYGYTF. In DNA form, the CDR3 reads TGTGCCAGCAGCCAAGAGGACAGGGGCTATGGCTACACCTTC.

The chain recombines TRBV7-3 with TRBJ2-2, with TRBD2 matching 9 bases. Trimming at V came to 4 bases and at J to 8 bases, leaving 11 bases not matched to a gene. The CDR3 is 16 residues long. The V gene's germline CDR1 is SGHTA and CDR2 FQGTGA. CDR3 nucleotide sequence: TGTGCCAGCAGCTCCCAGCCCGGACTAGCGAAAGGGGAGCTGTTTTTT. Amino acids: CASSSQPGLAKGELFF.

The chain carries TRBV7-9 and TRBJ1-4; D unclear. Germline CDR1 reads SEHNR; CDR2 reads FQNEAQ (reference sequence). The length of the CDR3 is 17 residues. The V and J ends lost 0 bases and 4 bases respectively, with 15 bases between them. The DNA of the CDR3 is TGTGCCAGCAGCTTAGCGCTAAAGGCGCGAGGTAATGAAAAACTGTTTTTT. It yields the protein CASSLALKARGNEKLFF.

V and J are TRBV4-3 and TRBJ2-2, with TRBD1 matching over 8 bases. With V trimmed by 3 bases and J by 1 base, 4 bases remained unmatched. Germline V gene sequence: CDR1 LGHNA, CDR2 YSLEER. CDR3 length: 16 amino acids. In nucleotides, the CDR3 is TGCGCCAGCAGCCATCTAGGGACAGGGAACACCGGGGAGCTGTTTTTT. It translates to CASSHLGTGNTGELFF.

The chain joins TRBV29-1 to TRBJ1-5; 8 nucleotides agree with TRBD1. The CDR3 runs to 13 residues. V was pared by 7 bases and J by 4 bases, with 6 bases of the junction left unmatched. From germline, CDR1 is SQVTM and CDR2 ANQGSEA. Here the CDR3 reads CSARTGTNQPQHF. The CDR3 coding sequence is TGCAGCGCCAGGACAGGGACGAATCAGCCCCAGCATTTT.

This chain joins TRBV12-3 or TRBV12-4 and TRBJ1-1, with D unclear. This CDR3 is built from 13 residues. V was cut by 1 base and J by 4 bases, with 7 bases left in between. CDR3 sequence reads: CASSLGRLTEAFF. The CDR3 DNA reads TGTGCCAGCAGTTTAGGGCGGCTCACTGAAGCTTTCTTT.